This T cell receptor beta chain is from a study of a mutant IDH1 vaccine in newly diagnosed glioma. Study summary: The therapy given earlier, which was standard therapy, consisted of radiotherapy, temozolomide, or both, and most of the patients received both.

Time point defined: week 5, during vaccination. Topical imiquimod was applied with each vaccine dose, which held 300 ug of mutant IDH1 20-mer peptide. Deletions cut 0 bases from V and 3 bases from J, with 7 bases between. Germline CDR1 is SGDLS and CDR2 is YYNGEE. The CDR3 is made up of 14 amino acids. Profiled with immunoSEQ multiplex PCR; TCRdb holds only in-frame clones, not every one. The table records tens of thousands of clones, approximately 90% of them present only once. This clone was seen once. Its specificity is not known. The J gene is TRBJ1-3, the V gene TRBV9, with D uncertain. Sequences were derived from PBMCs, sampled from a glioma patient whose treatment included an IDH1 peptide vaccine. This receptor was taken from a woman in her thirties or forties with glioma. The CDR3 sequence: CASSVALFGNTIYF. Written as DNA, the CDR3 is TGTGCCAGCAGCGTAGCTTTGTTTGGAAACACCATATATTTT.